A selection of T cell receptor beta chains follows, all from one sample in a study of chemoradiotherapy in HPV16-positive cancers. The protocol was immunoSEQ multiplex PCR, while the TCRdb copy is restricted to in-frame clones and leaves out a portion. The data show about 21,000 clones, around 87% seen once. The input for sequencing was blood, taken from a patient who underwent chemoradiotherapy. Source of these receptors: a human donor with HPV-associated anogenital cancer. Each CDR3 is given with its conserved first and last residue. The order of the fields is CDR3 length, J gene, V gene, clone size, D gene, CDR3 protein, CDR3 DNA. D genes are given only for firm matches. Expanded clones get a size class; other rows say once, few or many, or leave the size out.

cdr3_length: 15; j_call: TRBJ2-7; v_call: TRBV4-1; clone_size: .; d_call: TRBD2; cdr3_aa: CASSRGLAVSYEQYF; cdr3_nt: TGCGCCAGCAGCCGGGGACTAGCGGTATCCTACGAGCAGTACTTC
cdr3_length: 15; j_call: TRBJ1-4; v_call: TRBV5-6; clone_size: .; d_call: .; cdr3_aa: CASSPRDFGREKLFF; cdr3_nt: TGTGCCAGCAGCCCGCGGGACTTCGGACGGGAAAAACTGTTTTTT
cdr3_length: 16; j_call: TRBJ2-3; v_call: TRBV13; clone_size: .; d_call: .; cdr3_aa: CASSFGLISATDTQYF; cdr3_nt: TGTGCCAGCAGCTTTGGGCTGATTAGCGCTACAGATACGCAGTATTTT
cdr3_length: 15; j_call: TRBJ2-5; v_call: TRBV5-1; clone_size: .; d_call: .; cdr3_aa: CASSFLLEHQETQYF; cdr3_nt: TGCGCCAGCAGCTTTTTACTAGAGCACCAAGAGACCCAGTACTTC
cdr3_length: 13; j_call: TRBJ1-2; v_call: TRBV27; clone_size: few; d_call: .; cdr3_aa: CASSPEGLYGYTF; cdr3_nt: TGTGCCAGCAGTCCAGAGGGACTCTATGGCTACACCTTC
cdr3_length: 16; j_call: TRBJ2-3; v_call: TRBV7-3; clone_size: .; d_call: .; cdr3_aa: CASSLTPGISTDTQYF; cdr3_nt: TGTGCCAGCAGCTTAACCCCGGGAATTAGCACAGATACGCAGTATTTT
cdr3_length: 15; j_call: TRBJ1-1; v_call: TRBV7-3; clone_size: .; d_call: TRBD1; cdr3_aa: CASSRTGGSNTEAFF; cdr3_nt: TGTGCCAGCAGCCGGACAGGGGGCTCGAACACTGAAGCTTTCTTT
cdr3_length: 12; j_call: TRBJ1-2; v_call: TRBV7-2; clone_size: .; d_call: .; cdr3_aa: CASSVRGDGYTF; cdr3_nt: TGTGCCAGCAGTGTTAGGGGCGACGGCTACACCTTC
cdr3_length: 11; j_call: TRBJ2-5; v_call: TRBV18; clone_size: .; d_call: .; cdr3_aa: CASSQQETQYF; cdr3_nt: TGTGCCAGCTCACAGCAAGAGACCCAGTACTTC
cdr3_length: 12; j_call: TRBJ1-4; v_call: TRBV29-1; clone_size: .; d_call: .; cdr3_aa: CSVQVTNEKLFF; cdr3_nt: TGCAGCGTTCAAGTAACTAATGAAAAACTGTTTTTT
cdr3_length: 13; j_call: TRBJ2-7; v_call: TRBV6-5; clone_size: .; d_call: .; cdr3_aa: CASLSDSSYEQYF; cdr3_nt: TGTGCCAGCCTCTCGGACAGCTCCTACGAGCAGTACTTC
cdr3_length: 16; j_call: TRBJ1-3; v_call: TRBV5-1; clone_size: .; d_call: TRBD1; cdr3_aa: CASSLEGQGIGNTIYF; cdr3_nt: TGCGCCAGCAGCTTGGAGGGACAGGGAATCGGAAACACCATATATTTT
cdr3_length: 14; j_call: TRBJ1-2; v_call: TRBV2; clone_size: .; d_call: TRBD1; cdr3_aa: CASSPSGTDYGYTF; cdr3_nt: TGTGCCAGCAGTCCTAGCGGGACAGACTATGGCTACACCTTC
cdr3_length: 11; j_call: TRBJ2-7; v_call: TRBV7-9; clone_size: .; d_call: .; cdr3_aa: CASSLGGMGYF; cdr3_nt: TGTGCCAGCAGCTTAGGGGGTATGGGGTACTTC
cdr3_length: 14; j_call: TRBJ2-7; v_call: TRBV11-2; clone_size: .; d_call: .; cdr3_aa: CASSLIEGTYEQYF; cdr3_nt: TGTGCCAGCAGCTTAATAGAAGGAACCTACGAGCAGTACTTC
cdr3_length: 13; j_call: TRBJ2-1; v_call: TRBV12-5; clone_size: .; d_call: .; cdr3_aa: CASGPQAYNEQFF; cdr3_nt: TGTGCTAGTGGTCCCCAAGCCTACAATGAGCAGTTCTTC
cdr3_length: 15; j_call: TRBJ1-2; v_call: TRBV7-9; clone_size: .; d_call: .; cdr3_aa: CASSHGTWRKGGYTF; cdr3_nt: TGTGCCAGCAGCCATGGGACCTGGAGAAAGGGTGGCTACACCTTC
cdr3_length: 12; j_call: TRBJ2-7; v_call: TRBV10-3; clone_size: .; d_call: .; cdr3_aa: CAISEGKDEQYF; cdr3_nt: TGTGCCATCAGTGAAGGGAAAGACGAGCAGTACTTC
cdr3_length: 14; j_call: TRBJ2-7; v_call: TRBV6-5; clone_size: .; d_call: TRBD1; cdr3_aa: CASRGTGVRDEQYF; cdr3_nt: TGTGCCAGCAGGGGCACAGGGGTACGTGACGAGCAGTACTTC
cdr3_length: 13; j_call: TRBJ2-7; v_call: TRBV11-2; clone_size: .; d_call: .; cdr3_aa: CASSTTPSYEQYF; cdr3_nt: TGTGCCAGCAGCACGACGCCTTCCTACGAGCAGTACTTC
cdr3_length: 17; j_call: TRBJ2-2; v_call: TRBV11-3; clone_size: .; d_call: .; cdr3_aa: CASSLTLANPNTGELFF; cdr3_nt: TGTGCCAGCAGCTTAACGTTGGCTAACCCTAACACCGGGGAGCTGTTTTTT
cdr3_length: 14; j_call: TRBJ2-7; v_call: TRBV19; clone_size: .; d_call: TRBD1; cdr3_aa: CASRPGQGYYEQYF; cdr3_nt: TGTGCCAGTAGACCGGGACAGGGTTACTACGAGCAGTACTTC
cdr3_length: 13; j_call: TRBJ1-5; v_call: TRBV14; clone_size: few; d_call: .; cdr3_aa: CASSQVRGGPQHF; cdr3_nt: TGTGCCAGCAGCCAAGTTAGAGGGGGTCCCCAGCATTTT